The TCR beta chain described here comes from a study of T cells in localized non-small cell lung cancer. Sequencing was performed with immunoSEQ multiplex PCR; in TCRdb, only in-frame clones are kept and a portion is missing. The data show 53,000 or so clones, roughly 90% seen once. Study results and caveats: Uninvolved adjacent lung, not tumor, had the highest T cell clonality.

Remarks on this clone: Its antigen is unknown.

The input for sequencing was peripheral blood, taken before any cancer treatment. The clonotype comes from a man aged 40 to 75 with stage I lung adenocarcinoma.

As DNA, the CDR3 is TGTGCCAGCAGCTTAGGACCCAGGGCTCCCGGGGAGCTGTTTTTT. It specifies CASSLGPRAPGELFF. The V gene is TRBV13, the J gene TRBJ2-2; D might be TRBD1 (5 bases). V lost 0 bases, J lost 6 bases, and 11 bases lay in between. Per germline, CDR1 PRHDT and CDR2 FYEKMQ (reference sequence). The CDR3 contains 15 residues. Full variable domain (missing parts from reference TRBV13 and TRBJ2-2): AAGVIQSPRHLIKEKRETATLKCYPIPRHDTVYWYQQGPGQDPQFLISFYEKMQSDKGSIPDRFSAQQFSDYHSELNMSSLELGDSALYFCASSLGPRAPGELFFGEGSRLTVL.